This is a list of T cell receptor beta chains from one sample in a study of Graves' ophthalmopathy and Graves' hyperthyroidism. TCRdb analysed the multiplex PCR reads with MiXCR anew, one entry per CDR3 protein. This table holds approximately 210,000 distinct CDR3 sequences, around a fifth found once. Sequencing was done on a sample of peripheral blood. Source of these receptors: a woman aged 45-59 years with Graves' ophthalmopathy. Each CDR3 is given with its conserved first and last residue. The order of the fields is V gene, D gene, CDR3 length, clone size, J gene, CDR3 protein, CDR3 DNA. The D gene is left open where the match is weak. The size field is filled for only some rows; it gives once, few, many or a size class.

V: TRBV2; D: .; length: 16; size: many; J: TRBJ2-1; CDR3: CASSVFREEGYNEQFF; DNA: TGTGCCAGCAGTGTTTTTAGGGAGGAAGGTTACAATGAGCAGTTCTTC
V: TRBV7-9; D: TRBD1; length: 15; size: many; J: TRBJ1-2; CDR3: CASSRGTDILYGYTF; DNA: TGTGCCAGCAGCAGGGGGACAGATATTCTCTATGGCTACACCTTC
V: TRBV2; D: .; length: 14; size: few; J: TRBJ1-3; CDR3: CASSQGSSGNTIYF; DNA: TGTGCCAGCTCCCAAGGGTCCTCTGGAAACACCATATATTTT
V: TRBV11-2; D: TRBD2; length: 19; size: few; J: TRBJ2-6; CDR3: CASSQGLAGGISGANVLTF; DNA: TGTGCCAGCAGCCAGGGACTAGCGGGAGGTATTTCCGGGGCCAACGTCCTGACTTTC
V: TRBV27; D: .; length: 13; size: many; J: TRBJ2-7; CDR3: CASSLPGNYEQYF; DNA: TGTGCCAGCAGTTTACCAGGGAACTACGAGCAGTACTTC
V: TRBV4-2; D: .; length: 17; size: .; J: TRBJ1-2; CDR3: CASSQGWQGGFNYGYTF; DNA: TGTGCCAGCAGCCAAGGATGGCAGGGCGGTTTTAACTATGGCTACACCTTC
V: TRBV5-6; D: .; length: 16; size: .; J: TRBJ2-2; CDR3: CASSFGLGANTGELFF; DNA: TGTGCCAGCAGCTTCGGTTTAGGGGCCAACACCGGGGAGCTGTTTTTT
V: TRBV6-2/TRBV6-3; D: .; length: 12; size: many; J: TRBJ1-2; CDR3: CASLHSTYGYTF; DNA: TGTGCCAGTCTACATAGTACTTATGGCTACACCTTC
V: TRBV7-2; D: TRBD1; length: 14; size: many; J: TRBJ2-2; CDR3: CASSLVTGTGELFF; DNA: TGTGCCAGCAGCTTAGTGACAGGGACCGGGGAGCTGTTTTTT
V: TRBV2; D: TRBD1; length: 16; size: many; J: TRBJ2-1; CDR3: CASSDPGQGTYNEQFF; DNA: TGTGCCAGCAGTGATCCTGGACAGGGGACCTACAATGAGCAGTTCTTC
V: TRBV5-1; D: TRBD2; length: 16; size: .; J: TRBJ2-2; CDR3: CASSRGGRVDTGELFF; DNA: TGCGCCAGCAGTCGAGGCGGGAGAGTTGACACCGGGGAGCTGTTTTTT
V: TRBV11-2; D: TRBD1; length: 14; size: many; J: TRBJ2-4; CDR3: CASSQDRVGNIQYF; DNA: TGTGCCAGCAGCCAAGACAGGGTGGGAAACATTCAGTACTTC
V: TRBV12-3/TRBV12-4; D: TRBD1; length: 13; size: many; J: TRBJ2-7; CDR3: CASSWDRVYEQYF; DNA: TGTGCCAGCAGTTGGGACAGAGTCTACGAGCAGTACTTC
V: TRBV2; D: .; length: 12; size: .; J: TRBJ2-5; CDR3: CASRPGSKTQYF; DNA: TGTGCCAGCAGACCAGGGAGCAAGACCCAGTACTTC
V: TRBV5-1; D: .; length: 17; size: .; J: TRBJ2-1; CDR3: CASEVGASTLGHNEQFF; DNA: TGCGCCAGCGAGGTAGGGGCGAGTACACTGGGTCACAATGAGCAGTTCTTC